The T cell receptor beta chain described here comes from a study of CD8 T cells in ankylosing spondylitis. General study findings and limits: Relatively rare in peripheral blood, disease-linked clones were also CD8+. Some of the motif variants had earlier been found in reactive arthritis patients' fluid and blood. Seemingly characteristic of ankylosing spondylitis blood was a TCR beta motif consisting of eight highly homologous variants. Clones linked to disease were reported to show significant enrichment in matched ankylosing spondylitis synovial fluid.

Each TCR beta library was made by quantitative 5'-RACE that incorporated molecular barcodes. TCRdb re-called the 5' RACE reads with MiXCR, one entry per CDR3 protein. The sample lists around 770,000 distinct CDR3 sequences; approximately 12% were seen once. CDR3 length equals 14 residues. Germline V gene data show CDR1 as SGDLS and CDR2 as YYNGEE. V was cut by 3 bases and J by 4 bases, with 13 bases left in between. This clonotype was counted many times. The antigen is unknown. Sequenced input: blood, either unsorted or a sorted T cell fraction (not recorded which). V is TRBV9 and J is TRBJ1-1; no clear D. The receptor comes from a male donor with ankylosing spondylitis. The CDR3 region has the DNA TGTGCCAGCAGCGCTCGCAAGTATAGCACTGAAGCTTTCTTT. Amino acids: CASSARKYSTEAFF.